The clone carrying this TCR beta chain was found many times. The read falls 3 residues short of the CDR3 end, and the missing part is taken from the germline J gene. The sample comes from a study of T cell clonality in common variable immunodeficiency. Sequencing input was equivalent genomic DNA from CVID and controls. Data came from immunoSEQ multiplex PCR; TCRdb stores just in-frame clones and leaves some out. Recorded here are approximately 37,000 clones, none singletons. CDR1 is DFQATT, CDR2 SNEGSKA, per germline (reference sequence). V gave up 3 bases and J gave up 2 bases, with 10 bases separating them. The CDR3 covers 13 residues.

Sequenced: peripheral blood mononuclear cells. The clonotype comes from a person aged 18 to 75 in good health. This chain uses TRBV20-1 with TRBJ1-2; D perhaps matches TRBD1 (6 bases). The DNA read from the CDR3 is TGCAGTGCTAGGGGGGGGCTCAACTATGGC. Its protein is CSARGGLNYG. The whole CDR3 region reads CSARGGLNYGYTF.